This T cell receptor beta chain was found in a study of shared clonotypes between healthy human individuals. General study points: Clonotype sharing levels among donors were expected to vary with sequencing depth.

Naive-designated CD8 cells lacked CD45RO, were positively enriched for CCR7, and omitted terminally differentiated effector memory CD45RA+ cells. The CDR3 runs 17 residues. Germline V gene sequence: CDR1 SEHNR, CDR2 FQNEAQ (reference sequence). V shed 3 bases and J shed 1 base, with 18 bases lying between them. Worth noting for this clone: Its target is unknown.

Here immunoSEQ multiplex PCR was the method, and the copy in TCRdb shows in-frame clones only, minus some. The table lists 700,000 to 950,000 clones, roughly 96% of them singletons. The sequencing input was naive CD8+ T cells sorted from blood. This chain connects TRBV7-9 to TRBJ1-1, with D perhaps TRBD1 (5 bases). The sequence came from a man aged 25 to 40 in good health. CDR3 nucleotides: TGTGCCAGCAGCTTCCCTGAGGTAAGGGGCCCGAACACTGAAGCTTTCTTT. Translating it yields CASSFPEVRGPNTEAFF. Full variable domain (missing parts from reference TRBV7-9 and TRBJ1-1): DTGVSQNPRHKITKRGQNVTFRCDPISEHNRLYWYRQTLGQGPEFLTYFQNEAQLEKSRLLSDRFSAERPKGSFSTLEIQRTEQGDSAMYLCASSFPEVRGPNTEAFFGQGTRLTVV.